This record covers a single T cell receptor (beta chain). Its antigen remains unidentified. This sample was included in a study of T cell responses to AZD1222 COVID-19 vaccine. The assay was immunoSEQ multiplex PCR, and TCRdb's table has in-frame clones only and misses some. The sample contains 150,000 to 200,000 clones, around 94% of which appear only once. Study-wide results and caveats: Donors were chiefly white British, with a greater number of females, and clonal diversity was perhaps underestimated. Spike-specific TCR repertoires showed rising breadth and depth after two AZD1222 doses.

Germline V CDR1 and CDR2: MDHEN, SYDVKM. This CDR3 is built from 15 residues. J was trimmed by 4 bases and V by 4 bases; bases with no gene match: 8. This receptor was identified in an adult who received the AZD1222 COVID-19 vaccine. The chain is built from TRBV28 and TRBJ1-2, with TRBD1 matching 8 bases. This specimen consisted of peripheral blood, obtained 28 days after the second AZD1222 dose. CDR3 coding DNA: TGTGCCAGCAGTTATGGGACAGGAGATTTCTATGGCTACACCTTC. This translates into CASSYGTGDFYGYTF.